This TCR beta chain was captured by sequencing in a study of cytomegalovirus exposure and HLA in healthy donors. PCR involved 60 Vbeta and 13 Jbeta primers. Repertoires were generated with immunoSEQ multiplex PCR, while TCRdb's copy carries only in-frame clones and drops some. Its listing shows tens of thousands of clones. The CDR3 loop spans 14 amino acids. CDR1 is MNHNS and CDR2 is SASEGT in the germline V gene. V shed 10 bases, J shed 5 bases, and the junction held 10 bases outside the gene matches. Sequenced input: PBMCs. The chain recombines TRBV6-1 with TRBJ2-3; 9 bases fit TRBD1. The sequence was obtained from a male donor in good health and CMV-seropositive. The CDR3 loop is CATTGTGTQDTQYF. In DNA, the CDR3 is TGTGCCACCACCGGGACAGGGACACAAGATACGCAGTATTTT.